The next 19 T cell receptor beta chains were all read from a single sample in a study of CD8+CD57+ T cells in acquired aplastic anemia. All sequencing subjects had displayed CD8+CD57+ cell expansion on flow cytometry. Using genomic DNA as the template, TCR beta VDJ and CDR3 profiling was carried out. TCRdb called the reads again in MiXCR, with one record for every CDR3 protein. The profile shows 150,000 to 200,000 distinct CDR3 sequences, around 48% of them singletons. Sequenced material: sorted CD4+, CD8+, or CD8+CD57+ T cells (not recorded which) from PBMCs. These receptor sequences come from a human donor with aplastic anemia.

This clonotype was detected many times. The chain has TRBV20-1 and TRBJ2-4; D is possibly TRBD2 (5 bases). This CDR3 is built from 15 residues. Trimming shortened V by 6 bases and J by 0 bases, and 15 bases separated the two germline ends. Per germline, CDR1 DFQATT and CDR2 SNEGSKA (reference sequence). The DNA of the CDR3 is TGCAGTGCCAAAGACTATCTGACAGCCAAAAACATTCAGTACTTC. This encodes CSAKDYLTAKNIQYF.

This clonotype was counted many times. The V gene is TRBV11-2, the J gene TRBJ1-4; perhaps TRBD1 as D (5 bases). Deletions cut 2 bases from V and 8 bases from J, with 21 bases between. The CDR3 consists of 17 residues. Germline V CDR1 and CDR2: SGHAT, FQNNGV. The CDR3 loop reads CASSLYSGLRQGEKLFF. DNA for the CDR3: TGTGCCAGCAGCTTATATTCAGGACTACGCCAGGGAGAAAAACTGTTTTTT.

Remarks on this clonotype: This may stem from a read error, because a much larger clone lies one nucleotide away. The J gene is TRBJ2-3, the V gene TRBV12-3 or TRBV12-4; D not certain. The CDR3 consists of 14 residues. CDR3 amino acids: CTSSSSWGTDTQYF. The DNA of the CDR3 is TGTACCAGCAGTTCGAGTTGGGGCACAGATACGCAGTATTTT.

V gene TRBV5-1 combines with J gene TRBJ1-1; D may be TRBD1 (6 bases). CDR3 length: 15 amino acids. Deletions cut 4 bases from V and 1 base from J, with 14 bases between. Germline-derived CDR1 and CDR2 are SGHRS and YFSETQ. The CDR3 region has the DNA TGCGCCAGCAGCAAACTAGCGGGGGCGAACACTGAAGCTTTCTTT. This gives the protein CASSKLAGANTEAFF.

This rearrangement joins TRBV4-2 to TRBJ1-4; 8 bases line up with TRBD1. Germline V gene sequence: CDR1 LGHNA, CDR2 YNFKEQ. V lost 0 bases to trimming and J lost 6 bases; unmatched junction nucleotides: 6. The CDR3 has 16 residues. CDR3 protein: CASSQEKQGAHEKLFF. For the CDR3, the DNA is TGTGCCAGCAGCCAAGAAAAGCAGGGGGCCCATGAAAAACTGTTTTTT.

The chain links TRBV19 to TRBJ2-2; the match to TRBD2 covers 8 bases. CDR3 length: 14 amino acids. CDR1 is LNHDA and CDR2 is SQIVND in the germline V gene (reference sequence). Losses at the gene ends were 3 bases for V and 8 bases for J; bases not matched to a gene: 5. CDR3 DNA: TGTGCCAGTAGTATCCGAGCGGGAGAAGGGGAGCTGTTTTTT. Protein: CASSIRAGEGELFF. Full variable domain (missing parts from reference TRBV19 and TRBJ2-2): DGGITQSPKYLFRKEGQNVTLSCEQNLNHDAMYWYRQDPGQGLRLIYYSQIVNDFQKGDIAEGYSVSREKKESFPLTVTSAQKNPTAFYLCASSIRAGEGELFFGEGSRLTVL.

A word on this clonotype: The CDR3 end shows no conserved phenylalanine or tryptophan, and so a read error is likely. Here the CDR3 reads CASRDSINSPLHL. The CDR3 bases are TGCGCCAGCCGGGACTCTATTAATTCACCCCTCCACCTT. This sequence joins TRBV10-2 and TRBJ1-6; a weak D match, TRBD1 (5 bases). Per germline, CDR1 WSHSY and CDR2 SAAADI. CDR3 length: 13 residues. V shed 8 bases and J shed 6 bases, with 11 bases lying between them.

The CDR3 here is CASSSKRGRLETQYF. CDR3 nucleotide sequence: TGTGCCAGCAGTTCAAAGCGGGGCCGTCTAGAGACCCAGTACTTC. The chain is built from TRBV6-5 and TRBJ2-5; 7 nucleotides line up with TRBD2. The J segment lost 4 bases and the V segment lost 4 bases, leaving 9 bases of the junction unmatched. The CDR3 is 15 amino acids. CDR1 and CDR2 from the germline V gene are MNHEY and SVGAGI.

Only a few counts were recorded for this clonotype. This chain uses TRBV2 with TRBJ2-5; 9 nucleotides align to TRBD1. V lost 5 bases and J lost 4; bases outside the gene matches: 8. Germline values: CDR1 SNHLY, CDR2 FYNNEI. This CDR3 contains 15 residues. Here the CDR3 DNA reads TGTGCCAGCAGTACGTCCGGGACAGGGAGAGAGACCCAGTACTTC. Translation gives CASSTSGTGRETQYF.

This chain connects TRBV2 to TRBJ1-5; a possible D gene is TRBD1 (5 bases). The V end was cut by 5 bases, the J end by 2 bases, with 10 bases between. The CDR3 loop spans 14 amino acids. CDR1 and CDR2 (germline): SNHLY, FYNNEI. CDR3 coding DNA: TGTGCCAGCAGTACGGACATGGGCAATCAGCCCCAGCATTTT. It codes for CASSTDMGNQPQHF. The variable domain in full, with the rest retrieved from reference TRBV2 and TRBJ1-5, is EPEVTQTPSHQVTQMGQEVILRCVPISNHLYFYWYRQILGQKVEFLVSFYNNEISEKSEIFDDQFSVERPDGSNFTLKIRSTKLEDSAMYFCASSTDMGNQPQHFGDGTRLSIL.

The gene calls are TRBV7-8 and TRBJ1-6, with 9 bases lining up with TRBD1. This CDR3 is built from 18 residues. V lost 5 bases and J lost 0; bases outside the gene matches: 8. Looked up from germline, CDR1 is SGHVS and CDR2 is FQNEAQ. This CDR3 reads CASSPGTGYSSYNSPLHF. In DNA, the CDR3 is TGTGCCAGCAGCCCCGGGACAGGGTATAGCTCCTATAATTCACCCCTCCACTTT. Drawing the rest from reference TRBV7-8 and TRBJ1-6, the complete variable domain is GAGVSQSPRYKVAKRGQDVALRCDPISGHVSLFWYQQALGQGPEFLTYFQNEAQLDKSGLPSDRFFAERPEGSVSTLKIQRTQQEDSAVYLCASSPGTGYSSYNSPLHFGNGTRLTVT.

The CDR3 spells CASSLSGSEQFF. The DNA for the CDR3 is TGTGCCAGCAGCTTATCGGGCAGTGAGCAGTTCTTC. The chain joins TRBV7-3 to TRBJ2-1, with D uncertain. The CDR3 covers 12 residues. Trimming removed 2 bases at V and 9 bases at J, with 8 bases between. Germline V gives CDR1 SGHTA, CDR2 FQGTGA.

Many counts were recorded for this clonotype. This sequence joins TRBV20-1 and TRBJ2-1; D assignment may be TRBD1 or TRBD2 (7 bases each). Germline loops: CDR1 DFQATT, CDR2 SNEGSKA (reference sequence). Deletions cut 6 bases from V and 12 bases from J, with 24 bases between. The CDR3 is made up of 14 amino acids. Here the CDR3 reads CSATRDREGWVQFF. The DNA of the CDR3 is TGCAGTGCCACGAGAGACAGGGAGGGTTGGGTGCAGTTCTTC.

At least ten counts were recorded for this clonotype. The chain carries TRBV5-4 and TRBJ1-1; D gene unclear. CDR3 length: 14 amino acids. Germline loops: CDR1 SGHNT, CDR2 YYREEE (reference sequence). Between the trimmed V and J ends, which lost 4 bases and 1 base, there was a span of 11 bases. In DNA form, the CDR3 reads TGTGCCAGCAGCACGGAGTACCCGAACACTGAAGCTTTCTTT. Protein sequence: CASSTEYPNTEAFF. Combining the CDR3 with reference TRBV5-4 and TRBJ1-1 gives the whole variable domain ETGVTQSPTHLIKTRGQQVTLRCSSQSGHNTVSWYQQALGQGPQFIFQYYREEENGRGNFPPRFSGLQFPNYSSELNVNALELDDSALYLCASSTEYPNTEAFFGQGTRLTVV.

This clonotype was recorded many times. The CDR3 nucleotides read TGCGCCAGCAGCTTAACGACAGGGGACACTAACTATGGCTACACCTTC. It codes for CASSLTTGDTNYGYTF. The J gene is TRBJ1-2, the V gene TRBV5-1; 8 positions match TRBD1. Trimming removed 2 bases from V and 0 bases from J; junction bases left unmatched: 6. The CDR3 contains 16 residues. Germline values: CDR1 SGHRS, CDR2 YFSETQ.

The rearrangement joins TRBV24-1 to TRBJ2-3; 8 bases line up with TRBD2. With V trimmed by 4 bases and J by 0 bases, 5 bases remained unmatched. CDR1 and CDR2 from the germline V gene are KGHDR and SFDVKD. This CDR3 region has 16 residues. CDR3 sequence reads: CATSEGSGASTDTQYF. CDR3 nucleotide sequence: TGTGCCACCAGTGAAGGTAGCGGGGCGAGCACAGATACGCAGTATTTT.

This clonotype occurred many times. The chain has TRBV13 and TRBJ1-1; D gene unclear. The CDR3 spans 14 residues. In germline, CDR1 is PRHDT, CDR2 FYEKMQ (reference sequence). V lost 0 bases and J lost 2, with 7 bases in between. In nucleotides, the CDR3 is TGTGCCAGCAGCTTAGGCCAGGTTAACACTGAAGCTTTCTTT. It encodes CASSLGQVNTEAFF.

CDR3 nucleotide sequence: TGTGCCAGCAGTGACCGGGACAACACTGAAGCTTTCTTT. Translating gives CASSDRDNTEAFF. The chain has TRBV6-4 and TRBJ1-1, with D maybe TRBD1 (5 bases). With 2 bases removed from V and 2 bases from J, the gap between germline ends came to 6 bases. CDR1 is MRHNA and CDR2 is SNTAGT in the germline V gene. There are 13 residues in the CDR3.

The V and J genes are TRBV10-2 and TRBJ2-5, with D unclear. V shed 3 bases and J shed 2 bases, with 7 bases lying between them. Germline V gene sequence: CDR1 WSHSY, CDR2 SAAADI. The CDR3 has 13 amino acids. CDR3 nucleotides: TGCGCCAGCAGTGACACAGTTCAAGAGACCCAGTACTTC. Its translation is CASSDTVQETQYF.